These T cell receptor beta chains were read from a single sample in a study of memory CD4+ T cells and cytomegalovirus serostatus. TCRdb's copy holds only in-frame clones and misses some; the assay was immunoSEQ multiplex PCR. The data hold tens of thousands of clones, with around 78% observed a single time. Sequencing input: memory CD4+ T cells from blood. The receptors here all came from an adult in good health and CMV-seronegative. Both conserved end residues are part of each CDR3. Each record gives: D gene, J gene, clone size, V gene, CDR3 DNA, CDR3 protein. The D gene is left open where the match is weak. Clone size is not always given. Where it is, it says once, few, many or a class for expanded clones.

d_call: .
j_call: TRBJ1-1
clone_size: .
v_call: TRBV5-1
cdr3_nt: TGCGCCAGCAGCTTTGGATCGAACACTGAAGCTTTCTTT
cdr3_aa: CASSFGSNTEAFF

d_call: .
j_call: TRBJ2-3
clone_size: once
v_call: TRBV18
cdr3_nt: TGTGCCAGCTCACCACCGGGGGACTGGCATACGCAGTATTTT
cdr3_aa: CASSPPGDWHTQYF

d_call: .
j_call: TRBJ1-1
clone_size: .
v_call: TRBV29-1
cdr3_nt: TGCAGCGTTGGCCCCAGGGCGTCACCGAACACTGAAGCTTTCTTT
cdr3_aa: CSVGPRASPNTEAFF

d_call: TRBD1
j_call: TRBJ2-7
clone_size: .
v_call: TRBV5-4
cdr3_nt: TGTGCCAGCAGCCGGGACAGGGACCCCTACGAGCAGTACTTC
cdr3_aa: CASSRDRDPYEQYF

d_call: TRBD1
j_call: TRBJ1-2
clone_size: .
v_call: TRBV7-8
cdr3_nt: TGTGCCAGCAGCCCGGGGGGGAGAACAGGGGTTGGCTACACCTTC
cdr3_aa: CASSPGGRTGVGYTF

d_call: .
j_call: TRBJ2-5
clone_size: .
v_call: TRBV7-7
cdr3_nt: TGTGCCAGCAGCTTAGCCGGGGGCCAAGAGACCCAGTACTTC
cdr3_aa: CASSLAGGQETQYF

d_call: TRBD1
j_call: TRBJ1-2
clone_size: once
v_call: TRBV5-1
cdr3_nt: TGCGCCAGCAGCCATAAATCATCGATTACAGGGGGCGGCTATGGCTACACCTTC
cdr3_aa: CASSHKSSITGGGYGYTF

d_call: .
j_call: TRBJ2-7
clone_size: .
v_call: TRBV27
cdr3_nt: TGTGCCAGCGGGGTCTACGAGCAGTACTTC
cdr3_aa: CASGVYEQYF

d_call: TRBD1
j_call: TRBJ1-2
clone_size: .
v_call: TRBV9
cdr3_nt: TGTGCCAGCAGCGTAGGGGGGACAGCCCTCTATGGCTACACCTTC
cdr3_aa: CASSVGGTALYGYTF

d_call: TRBD1
j_call: TRBJ2-2
clone_size: .
v_call: TRBV6-1
cdr3_nt: TGTGCCAGCCGGGATAAGGGACAGATAACCGGGGAGCTGTTTTTT
cdr3_aa: CASRDKGQITGELFF

d_call: TRBD1
j_call: TRBJ1-1
clone_size: .
v_call: TRBV5-1
cdr3_nt: TGCGCCAGCTGCAAGGGGACAGCTAACACTGAAGCTTTCTTT
cdr3_aa: CASCKGTANTEAFF

d_call: TRBD1
j_call: TRBJ1-2
clone_size: .
v_call: TRBV6-5
cdr3_nt: TGTGCCAGCAGTCCGGACAGGGTAGGCTATGGCTACACCTTC
cdr3_aa: CASSPDRVGYGYTF

d_call: .
j_call: TRBJ2-5
clone_size: .
v_call: TRBV6-5
cdr3_nt: TGTGCCAGCAGTTACTGGACAGTCCTAAAGGGAGAGACCCAGTACTTC
cdr3_aa: CASSYWTVLKGETQYF

d_call: .
j_call: TRBJ2-3
clone_size: .
v_call: TRBV5-1
cdr3_nt: TGCGCCAGCAGCAGAGGGGGGTCCGGCGATACGCAGTATTTT
cdr3_aa: CASSRGGSGDTQYF

d_call: .
j_call: TRBJ2-5
clone_size: .
v_call: TRBV5-4
cdr3_nt: TGTGCCAGCAGCTTGGGACAGGCGCAAGAGACCCAGTACTTC
cdr3_aa: CASSLGQAQETQYF

d_call: .
j_call: TRBJ2-7
clone_size: .
v_call: TRBV29-1
cdr3_nt: TGCAGCGTGGAGACAGCGGTCTACGAGCAGTACTTC
cdr3_aa: CSVETAVYEQYF

d_call: .
j_call: TRBJ1-5
clone_size: .
v_call: TRBV19
cdr3_nt: TGTGCCAGTAGTATAGTTTCAAGCAATCAGCCCCAGCATTTT
cdr3_aa: CASSIVSSNQPQHF

d_call: TRBD1
j_call: TRBJ2-3
clone_size: .
v_call: TRBV5-1
cdr3_nt: TGCGCCAGCAGCTTGGAGCCTTCGGGGGGACAGGGGGCTATGGATACGCAGTATTTT
cdr3_aa: CASSLEPSGGQGAMDTQYF

d_call: .
j_call: TRBJ1-1
clone_size: .
v_call: TRBV20-1
cdr3_nt: TGCAGTGCTAGCAGGAACACTGAAGCTTTCTTT
cdr3_aa: CSASRNTEAFF

d_call: .
j_call: TRBJ1-6
clone_size: .
v_call: TRBV9
cdr3_nt: TGTGCCAGCAGCGCCGGCTCAGGGGTAGGGAAGAATTCACCCCTCCACTTT
cdr3_aa: CASSAGSGVGKNSPLHF

d_call: TRBD1
j_call: TRBJ2-3
clone_size: .
v_call: TRBV6-6
cdr3_nt: TGTGCCAGCAGTTACCAGGGGGTGGCCACAGATACGCAGTATTTT
cdr3_aa: CASSYQGVATDTQYF

d_call: .
j_call: TRBJ1-5
clone_size: few
v_call: TRBV14
cdr3_nt: TGTGCCAGCAGCCTAATTCTCCCCCTGGATAGCAATCAGCCCCAGCATTTT
cdr3_aa: CASSLILPLDSNQPQHF

d_call: TRBD2
j_call: TRBJ2-2
clone_size: .
v_call: TRBV19
cdr3_nt: TGTGCGATACGGCGGGGGGGCGGGACCGGGGAGCTGTTTTTT
cdr3_aa: CAIRRGGGTGELFF

d_call: .
j_call: TRBJ1-1
clone_size: few
v_call: TRBV28
cdr3_nt: TGTGCCAGCAGGGTGGGCAGCACTGAAGCTTTCTTT
cdr3_aa: CASRVGSTEAFF

d_call: .
j_call: TRBJ1-1
clone_size: .
v_call: TRBV7-9
cdr3_nt: TGTGCCAGCAGCTTCGGCAGATCGAACACTGAAGCTTTCTTT
cdr3_aa: CASSFGRSNTEAFF

d_call: .
j_call: TRBJ1-1
clone_size: .
v_call: TRBV11-1
cdr3_nt: TGTGCCAGCAGCTCCCGGAAGAGTATGAACACTGAAGCTTTCTTT
cdr3_aa: CASSSRKSMNTEAFF

d_call: .
j_call: TRBJ2-1
clone_size: .
v_call: TRBV2
cdr3_nt: TGTGCCAGCGGAAGGGACGGCGACAATGAGCAGTTCTTC
cdr3_aa: CASGRDGDNEQFF

d_call: .
j_call: TRBJ2-1
clone_size: .
v_call: TRBV21-1
cdr3_nt: TGTGCCAGCAGCAAAGAGGGTTGCAGGTCCCGATGGGGCAATGAGCAGTTCTTC
cdr3_aa: CASSKEGCRSRWGNEQFF

d_call: TRBD1
j_call: TRBJ1-3
clone_size: .
v_call: TRBV28
cdr3_nt: TGTGCCAGCAGTTCGACAGGGGGCACTGGAAACACCATATATTTT
cdr3_aa: CASSSTGGTGNTIYF

d_call: TRBD2
j_call: TRBJ2-7
clone_size: .
v_call: TRBV30
cdr3_nt: TGTGCCTGGAGTGTACGGGTAGGCGGGGGGGCCGGTGAGCAGTACTTC
cdr3_aa: CAWSVRVGGGAGEQYF

d_call: TRBD1
j_call: TRBJ1-4
clone_size: .
v_call: TRBV7-2
cdr3_nt: TGTGCCAGCAGCCGAACCGGGACAGTTCGAGAAAAACTGTTTTTT
cdr3_aa: CASSRTGTVREKLFF

d_call: .
j_call: TRBJ1-2
clone_size: .
v_call: TRBV6-5
cdr3_nt: TGTGCTCTGGCCCCGGGGCCTAACTATGGCTACACCTTC
cdr3_aa: CALAPGPNYGYTF

d_call: .
j_call: TRBJ1-2
clone_size: .
v_call: TRBV5-1
cdr3_nt: TGCGCCAGCAGCTCTGGACAGACCCGAACCGCCTCGAACTATGGCTACACCTTC
cdr3_aa: CASSSGQTRTASNYGYTF

d_call: .
j_call: TRBJ2-1
clone_size: .
v_call: TRBV11-2
cdr3_nt: TGTGCCAGCAGCTTAAGGGGATCCTACAATGAGCAGTTCTTC
cdr3_aa: CASSLRGSYNEQFF

d_call: .
j_call: TRBJ2-3
clone_size: .
v_call: TRBV4-1
cdr3_nt: TGCGCCAGCAGCCAAGAGGGGCCGGGGGCAGGAACAGATACGCAGTATTTT
cdr3_aa: CASSQEGPGAGTDTQYF

d_call: .
j_call: TRBJ1-3
clone_size: .
v_call: TRBV7-9
cdr3_nt: TGTGCCAGCAGCCTCGTTGGCTCTGGAAACACCATATATTTT
cdr3_aa: CASSLVGSGNTIYF

d_call: .
j_call: TRBJ2-1
clone_size: .
v_call: TRBV7-3
cdr3_nt: TGTGCCAGCAGCTTAAACGGAGGGACTTTCCAGGGTGAGCAGTTCTTC
cdr3_aa: CASSLNGGTFQGEQFF

d_call: .
j_call: TRBJ1-6
clone_size: .
v_call: TRBV5-1
cdr3_nt: TGCGCCACCTCGGTTACGGCCAAGGGGGATTCACCCCTCCACTTT
cdr3_aa: CATSVTAKGDSPLHF

d_call: TRBD1
j_call: TRBJ1-1
clone_size: few
v_call: TRBV7-2
cdr3_nt: TGTGCCAGCAGCTTAGAAGGGACAGATAACACTGAAGCTTTCTTT
cdr3_aa: CASSLEGTDNTEAFF

d_call: .
j_call: TRBJ2-1
clone_size: .
v_call: TRBV9
cdr3_nt: TGTGCCAGCAGCGTAAGCCAGAACAATGAGCAGCTCTTC
cdr3_aa: CASSVSQNNEQLF

d_call: TRBD1
j_call: TRBJ1-4
clone_size: .
v_call: TRBV2
cdr3_nt: TGTGCCAGCAGGGATCTGGGACAGGCGAATGAAAAACTGTTTTTT
cdr3_aa: CASRDLGQANEKLFF

d_call: .
j_call: TRBJ1-2
clone_size: .
v_call: TRBV28
cdr3_nt: TGTGCCAGCAGAGTTTCGGGAGGATCGGGCGGCTACACCTTC
cdr3_aa: CASRVSGGSGGYTF

d_call: TRBD2
j_call: TRBJ2-5
clone_size: .
v_call: TRBV6-1
cdr3_nt: TGTGCCAGCCACCGGTCGGGGGGGGGCACGGAGACCCAGTACTTC
cdr3_aa: CASHRSGGGTETQYF

d_call: TRBD1
j_call: TRBJ1-5
clone_size: .
v_call: TRBV28
cdr3_nt: TGTGCCACCGGACAGGGGAATCAGCCCCAGCATTTT
cdr3_aa: CATGQGNQPQHF

d_call: TRBD1
j_call: TRBJ1-1
clone_size: .
v_call: TRBV6-1
cdr3_nt: TGTGCCAGCTATAGGACAGGGGGTCTTTCAGAAGCTTTCTTT
cdr3_aa: CASYRTGGLSEAFF

d_call: .
j_call: TRBJ2-6
clone_size: once
v_call: TRBV5-1
cdr3_nt: TGCGCCAGCAGCTTCGGGAGCTCTGGGGCCAACGTCCTGACTTTC
cdr3_aa: CASSFGSSGANVLTF

d_call: .
j_call: TRBJ2-5
clone_size: .
v_call: TRBV5-6
cdr3_nt: TGTGCCAGCAGCTTGGGTCGAGCGTACCAAGAGACCCAGTACTTC
cdr3_aa: CASSLGRAYQETQYF

d_call: .
j_call: TRBJ1-2
clone_size: once
v_call: TRBV5-6
cdr3_nt: TGTGCCAGCAGCTTGGGTTTTTTGGCTGCCTATGGCTACACCTTC
cdr3_aa: CASSLGFLAAYGYTF

d_call: .
j_call: TRBJ2-7
clone_size: .
v_call: TRBV5-1
cdr3_nt: TGCGCCAGCAGCTTGCAAGAGGGCTACGAGCAGTACTTC
cdr3_aa: CASSLQEGYEQYF

d_call: .
j_call: TRBJ2-2
clone_size: .
v_call: TRBV7-7
cdr3_nt: TGTGCCAGCAGTCTCGACAGGCGCGGGGAGCTGTTTTTT
cdr3_aa: CASSLDRRGELFF

d_call: TRBD1
j_call: TRBJ2-4
clone_size: .
v_call: TRBV19
cdr3_nt: TGTGCCACTGGACAGGCCGAGAAGTACTTC
cdr3_aa: CATGQAEKYF

d_call: .
j_call: TRBJ2-1
clone_size: .
v_call: TRBV30
cdr3_nt: TGTGCCTGGAGCTCGTGGGGCCGCTCTTTTGCTGAGCAGTTCTTC
cdr3_aa: CAWSSWGRSFAEQFF

d_call: .
j_call: TRBJ2-7
clone_size: .
v_call: TRBV11-2
cdr3_nt: TGTGCCAGCAGCTTGGCTCCGACAGCCTACGAGCAGTACTTC
cdr3_aa: CASSLAPTAYEQYF

d_call: TRBD2
j_call: TRBJ2-5
clone_size: .
v_call: TRBV25-1
cdr3_nt: TGTGCCAGCAGTGAATGGGGGGGGGAGACCCAGTACTTC
cdr3_aa: CASSEWGGETQYF

d_call: TRBD1
j_call: TRBJ1-5
clone_size: .
v_call: TRBV6-1
cdr3_nt: TGTGCCAGCAGTGATCCGACAGGGGATCAGCCCCAGCATTTT
cdr3_aa: CASSDPTGDQPQHF

d_call: .
j_call: TRBJ1-5
clone_size: .
v_call: TRBV28
cdr3_nt: TGTGCCAGCAGTTGGGGAAGAAGGGGAGGCAATCAGCCCCAGCATTTT
cdr3_aa: CASSWGRRGGNQPQHF

d_call: TRBD1
j_call: TRBJ2-7
clone_size: .
v_call: TRBV7-9
cdr3_nt: TGTGCCAGCAGCTTCTGGGACAGGGATTGGGACGAGCAGTACTTC
cdr3_aa: CASSFWDRDWDEQYF

d_call: .
j_call: TRBJ1-1
clone_size: .
v_call: TRBV6-1
cdr3_nt: TGTGCCAGCTTAGGGCGCTGGACTGAAGCTTTCTTT
cdr3_aa: CASLGRWTEAFF